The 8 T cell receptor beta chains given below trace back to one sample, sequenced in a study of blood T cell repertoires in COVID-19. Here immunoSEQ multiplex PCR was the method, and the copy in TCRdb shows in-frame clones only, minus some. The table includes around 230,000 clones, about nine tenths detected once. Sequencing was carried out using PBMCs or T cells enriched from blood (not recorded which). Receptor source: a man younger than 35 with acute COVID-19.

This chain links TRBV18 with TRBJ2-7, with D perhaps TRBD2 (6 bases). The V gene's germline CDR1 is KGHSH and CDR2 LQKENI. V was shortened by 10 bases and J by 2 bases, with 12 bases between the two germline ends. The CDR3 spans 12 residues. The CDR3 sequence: CATAGGTYEQYF. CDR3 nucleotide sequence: TGTGCCACCGCCGGAGGGACCTACGAGCAGTACTTC.

The CDR3 here is CASSLTTSGSIIGDIQYF. For the CDR3, the DNA is TGTGCCAGCAGCTTAACGACTAGCGGGAGTATTATTGGTGACATTCAGTACTTC. V is TRBV5-8 and J is TRBJ2-4, with 12 bases matching TRBD2. The germline CDR1 and CDR2 sequences are SGHTS and YDEGEE. The CDR3 covers 18 residues. The trim removed 2 bases at V and 8 bases at J, leaving 14 bases unmatched.

In DNA, the CDR3 is TGTGCCAGCAGCCAAGCCGGGACAGGGGGTGGCTACACCTTC. It translates to CASSQAGTGGGYTF. The J gene is TRBJ1-2, the V gene TRBV14; 11 bases fit TRBD1. Germline loops: CDR1 SGHDN, CDR2 FVKESK. V lost 1 base and J lost 7; bases outside the gene matches: 2. The CDR3 contains 14 residues.

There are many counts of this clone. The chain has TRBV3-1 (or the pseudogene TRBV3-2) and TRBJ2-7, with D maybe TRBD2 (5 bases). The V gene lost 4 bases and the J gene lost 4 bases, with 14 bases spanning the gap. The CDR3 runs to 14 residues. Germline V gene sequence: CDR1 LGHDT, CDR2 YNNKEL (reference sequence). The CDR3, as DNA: TGTGCCAGCAGCCCATCGACGGGCGGGTACGAGCAGTACTTC. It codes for CASSPSTGGYEQYF.

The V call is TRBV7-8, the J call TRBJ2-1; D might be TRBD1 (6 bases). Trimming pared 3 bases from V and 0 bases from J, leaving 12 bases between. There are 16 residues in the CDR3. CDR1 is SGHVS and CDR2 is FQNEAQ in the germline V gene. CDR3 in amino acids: CASSFDRYSSYNEQFF. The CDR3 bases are TGTGCCAGCAGCTTCGACAGGTATAGCTCCTACAATGAGCAGTTCTTC.

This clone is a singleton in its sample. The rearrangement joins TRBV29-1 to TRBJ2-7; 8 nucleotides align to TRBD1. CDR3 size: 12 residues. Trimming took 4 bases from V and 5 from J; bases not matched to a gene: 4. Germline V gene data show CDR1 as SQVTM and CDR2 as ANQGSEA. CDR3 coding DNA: TGCAGCGTTGTGACAGGGGCCCACGAGCAGTACTTC. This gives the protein CSVVTGAHEQYF.

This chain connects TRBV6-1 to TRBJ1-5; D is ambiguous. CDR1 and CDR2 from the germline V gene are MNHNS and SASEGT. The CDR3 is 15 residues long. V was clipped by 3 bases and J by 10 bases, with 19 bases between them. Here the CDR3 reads CASSDSEKQSTPQHF. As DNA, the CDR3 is TGTGCCAGCAGTGATTCGGAGAAGCAGTCTACCCCCCAGCATTTT.

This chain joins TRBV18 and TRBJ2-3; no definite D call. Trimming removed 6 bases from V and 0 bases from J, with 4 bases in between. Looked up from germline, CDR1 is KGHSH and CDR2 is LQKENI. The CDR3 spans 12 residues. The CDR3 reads CASSTSTDTQYF. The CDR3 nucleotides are TGTGCCAGCTCGACTAGCACAGATACGCAGTATTTT. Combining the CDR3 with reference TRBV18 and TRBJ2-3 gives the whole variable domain NAGVMQNPRHLVRRRGQEARLRCSPMKGHSHVYWYRQLPEEGLKFMVYLQKENIIDESGMPKERFSAEFPKEGPSILRIQQVVRGDSAAYFCASSTSTDTQYFGPGTRLTVL.